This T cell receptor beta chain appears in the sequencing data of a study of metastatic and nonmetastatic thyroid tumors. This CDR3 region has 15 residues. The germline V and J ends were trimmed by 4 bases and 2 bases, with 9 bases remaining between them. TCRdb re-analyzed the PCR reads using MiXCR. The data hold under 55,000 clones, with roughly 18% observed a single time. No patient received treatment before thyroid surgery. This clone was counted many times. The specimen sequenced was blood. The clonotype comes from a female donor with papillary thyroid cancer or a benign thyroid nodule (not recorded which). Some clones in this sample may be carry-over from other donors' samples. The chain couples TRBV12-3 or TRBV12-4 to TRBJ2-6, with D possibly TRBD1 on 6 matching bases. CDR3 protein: CASSSTGPGANVLTF. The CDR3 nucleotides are TGTGCCAGCAGTTCTACAGGGCCTGGGGCCAACGTCCTGACTTTC.